The following is a T cell receptor beta chain sequence with its context. Its antigen remains unknown. This entry comes from a study of CD4 T cells in relation to SARS-CoV-2 and coronaviruses. About the research overall: Shared crossreactive spike epitopes were mapped to their HLA restriction. Study results and limitations: Each donor contributed either pre-pandemic or post-infection samples, not both. In around three fifths of donors, memory CD4+ clonotypes crossrecognized SARS-CoV-2 and at least one common cold coronavirus spike.

Unexposed donor CD4+ T cells date from about 2010-2018, before the COVID-19 pandemic. The cells were cultured for under twelve days before CD4+ T cells were isolated. PBMCs were plated at two million per well in IL-2-containing medium. The CDR3 spans 16 residues. Germline lookup yields CDR1 SGHRS and CDR2 YFSETQ. Trimming pared 0 bases from V and 4 bases from J, leaving 15 bases between. The table came from immunoSEQ multiplex PCR; TCRdb's copy has only in-frame clones and leaves some out. This sample has around 18,000 clones, with roughly 80% found just once. This receptor was obtained from a human donor in good health. The sequencing input was CD4+ T cells from PBMCs, cultured in vitro. The chain recombines TRBV5-1 with TRBJ2-3, with D maybe TRBD2 (6 bases). The CDR3 protein is CASSLATGEWADTQYF. CDR3 coding DNA: TGCGCCAGCAGCTTGGCTACGGGGGAATGGGCAGATACGCAGTATTTT. Filled out from reference TRBV5-1 and TRBJ2-3, the complete variable domain reads KAGVTQTPRYLIKTRGQQVTLSCSPISGHRSVSWYQQTPGQGLQFLFEYFSETQRNKGNFPGRFSGRQFSNSRSEMNVSTLELGDSALYLCASSLATGEWADTQYFGPGTRLTVL.